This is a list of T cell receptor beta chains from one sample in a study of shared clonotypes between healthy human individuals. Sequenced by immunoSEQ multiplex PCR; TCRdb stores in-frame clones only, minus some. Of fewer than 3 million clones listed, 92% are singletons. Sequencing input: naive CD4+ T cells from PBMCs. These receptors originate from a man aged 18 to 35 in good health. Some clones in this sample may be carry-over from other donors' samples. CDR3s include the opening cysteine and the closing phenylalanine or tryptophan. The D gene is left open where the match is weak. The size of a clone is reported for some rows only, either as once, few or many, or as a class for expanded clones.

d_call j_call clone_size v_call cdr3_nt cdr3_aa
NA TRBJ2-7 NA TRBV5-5 TGTGCCAGCAGCCCTGCCTTCCAGGTATCCTACGAGCAGTACTTC CASSPAFQVSYEQYF
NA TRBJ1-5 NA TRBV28 TGTGCCAGCAGTTCGTGGTCGGAAGGAGGGAATCAGCCCCAGCATTTT CASSSWSEGGNQPQHF
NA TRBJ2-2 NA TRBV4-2 TGTGCCAGCAGCCAAGTGGGCAACACCGGGGAGCTGTTTTTT CASSQVGNTGELFF
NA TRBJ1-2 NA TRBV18 TGTGCCAGCTCAGCGACAGCCACCAACTATGGCTACACCTTC CASSATATNYGYTF
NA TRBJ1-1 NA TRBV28 TGTGCCAGCAGTTTTCTAGGGGAGGCATACACTGAAGCTTTCTTT CASSFLGEAYTEAFF
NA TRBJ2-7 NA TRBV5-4 TGTGCCAGCAGCAAACTAGACGAGCAGTACTTC CASSKLDEQYF
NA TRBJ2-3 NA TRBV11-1 TGTGCCAGCAGCTTATCTTGGCGGGCTCTCCCGAAAGGCACAGATACGCAGTATTTT CASSLSWRALPKGTDTQYF
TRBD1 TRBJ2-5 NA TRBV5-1 TGCGCCAGCAGCTTACAGGGGGAGACCCAGTACTTC CASSLQGETQYF
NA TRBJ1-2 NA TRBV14 TGTGCCAGCAGCCAAGAGAATCAGGGTGGCTATGGCTACACCTTC CASSQENQGGYGYTF
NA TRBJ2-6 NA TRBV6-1 TGTGCCAGCAGTGGGAACACCCCGGCCTCTGGGGCCAACGTCCTGACTTTC CASSGNTPASGANVLTF
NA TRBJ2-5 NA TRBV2 TGTGCCAGCAGTGAATTGCCAGGCGGTTGGGAGACCCAGTACTTC CASSELPGGWETQYF
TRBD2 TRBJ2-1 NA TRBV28 TGTGCCAGCAGTCCAATGACCGGGAGGGCCTACAATGAGCAGTTCTTC CASSPMTGRAYNEQFF
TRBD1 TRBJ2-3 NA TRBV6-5 TGTGCCAGCAGACCGGGACAGGGCTTCACAGATACGCAGTATTTT CASRPGQGFTDTQYF
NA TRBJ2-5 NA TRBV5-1 TGCGCCAGCAGCTTGATGAGGGGCGCAGGGGAGACCCAGTACTTC CASSLMRGAGETQYF
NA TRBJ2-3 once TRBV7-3 TGTGCCAGCAGCTTTGCTTACACAGATACGCAGTATTTT CASSFAYTDTQYF
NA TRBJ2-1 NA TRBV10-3 TGTGCCATCAGGACTGCAGTGACTAGCAATGAGCAGTTCTTC CAIRTAVTSNEQFF
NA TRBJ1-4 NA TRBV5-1 TGCGCCAGCCGAGGGGGGGCCTCTAATGAAAAACTGTTTTTT CASRGGASNEKLFF
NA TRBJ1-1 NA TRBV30 TGTGCCTGGAGTTTAGGTATCATGAACACTGAAGCTTTCTTT CAWSLGIMNTEAFF
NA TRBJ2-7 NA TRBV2 TGTGCCAGCAGATGGGACACCTACGAGCAGTACTTC CASRWDTYEQYF
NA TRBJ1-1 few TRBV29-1 TGCAGCGTTTTCAAACATGTAACAAGGACTGAAGCTTTCTTT CSVFKHVTRTEAFF
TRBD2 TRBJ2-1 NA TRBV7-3 TGTGCCAGCAGCTCCCTGGGGAGCGGGAGTTATAATGAGCAGTTCTTC CASSSLGSGSYNEQFF
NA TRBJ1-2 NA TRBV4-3 TGCGCCAGCAGGCAAATAAGGGAGGCAGCCCAATATGGCTACACCTTC CASRQIREAAQYGYTF
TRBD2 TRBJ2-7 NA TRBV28 TGTGCCAGCAGTGCACTAGCGCCCTACGAGCAGTACTTC CASSALAPYEQYF
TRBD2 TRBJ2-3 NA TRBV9 TGTGCCAGCAGCGTGGGACTAGCGGGAGAAGGAGATACGCAGTATTTT CASSVGLAGEGDTQYF
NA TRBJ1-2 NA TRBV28 TGTGCCAGCAGTTTATCCCCACAGGACTATGGCTACACCTTC CASSLSPQDYGYTF
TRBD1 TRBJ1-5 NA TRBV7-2 TGTGCCAGCAGCAAACCCACAGGGGGCAATCAGCCCCAGCATTTT CASSKPTGGNQPQHF
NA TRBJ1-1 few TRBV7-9 TGTGCCAGCAGCGCCGTCCCGACGAGCACTGAAGCTTTCTTT CASSAVPTSTEAFF